This T cell receptor (beta chain) was captured by sequencing in a study of graft-versus-host responses after intestinal transplantation (dated by TCRdb to about 2021). As for the study more broadly: The transplants that recipients received were multivisceral, liver-intestinal, or isolated intestinal. All recipients received anti-thymocyte globulin induction followed by maintenance tacrolimus and steroids for approximately 3 years. A peak of at least 4% donor T cells among recipient peripheral blood mononuclear cells was the definition used for donor T cell macrochimerism. To identify alloreactive clones, pre-transplant mixed lymphocyte reaction products were sequenced and compared with unstimulated pre-transplant donor and recipient T cells. The cohort enrolled approximately 24 intestinal transplant recipients including one retransplant, and a few patients lacking pretransplant specimens were excluded. Bulk TCR-beta CDR3 sequencing was used to track graft-versus-host and host-versus-graft alloreactive T cell clones in the graft, circulation and bone marrow after intestinal transplantation. Samples from three later patients were sequenced in-house on an Illumina MiSeq with MiXCR processing rather than by the commercial service. Broader findings and caveats from the paper: GvH clones were found in recipient bone marrow, and some of the GvH clones appeared earlier in ileal mucosa or blood, which is consistent with an intestinal mucosal origin. Early after transplant, peak levels of circulating GvH clones were found to be associated with declines in HvG clones. High GvH to HvG T cell clonal ratios were observed in the allografts of patients with donor T cell macrochimerism. The relatively low number and heterogeneity of intestinal transplant patients limited the conclusions.

The time point label, as the study defines it: cells obtained before transplantation from donor or recipient. CD3+CD4+ and CD3+CD8+ populations were FACS-sorted from unstimulated pre-transplant donor and recipient cells taken from spleen or lymph nodes. In the case of this clone: The clone's antigen remains unknown. Base qualities are not recorded, but no much larger clone differs from it by a single base.

The protocol used for the library was the immunoSEQ multiplex PCR assay. For most patients, genomic DNA was isolated with the Qiagen DNeasy Blood and Tissue Kit and shipped frozen to Adaptive Biotechnologies for TCR sequencing. High-throughput TCR-beta CDR3 sequencing of genomic DNA from most patients was performed by Adaptive Biotechnologies. For the original study's pipeline: TCR sequencing data for more than 15 patients were retrieved from Adaptive's ImmunoSEQ software; a few other patients were processed with MiXCR and VDJtools. CD4 versus CD8 sorting errors were corrected by removing sequences found in both subsets at a frequency ratio below 5:1. CDR3 nucleotide sequences shared between donor and recipient were removed because the origin of such sequences could not be assigned. Alloreactive clones required at least 2-fold expansion over unstimulated cells and minimum CFSE-low frequency of 0.002% (template counts) or 0.001% (read counts). A clone was considered mappable if detected in the sequenced pre-transplant spleen, lymph node, or MLR CFSE-low populations of the donor or recipient. The cumulative frequency of alloreactive clones was calculated as a percentage of all sequences, weighted by copy number. The table comes from immuneACCESS by way of TCRdb, which keeps in-frame sequences with V and J called. Part of the clones is missing from these tables; in studies checked, under half for an unresolved V gene and the rest for unknown reasons. D and trimming come from the DNA, and the V and J calls and clone size come from that table. Across this sample there are 70,000 to 95,000 clones, with roughly nine tenths seen only once. The leading ten clones occupy around 0.11% of the sample.

The V and J ends are trimmed by 6 bases and 2 bases, leaving 14 bases between them. The CDR3 measures 14 amino acids from cysteine to phenylalanine. The sequence is cut down to CDR3 DNA, 42 bases in frame from base 1. CDR1 and CDR2 are read off the germline V gene as SNHLY and FYNNEI. Sequenced material: unstimulated CD4+ T cells sorted from spleen or lymph node cells, taken before intestinal transplant. The receptor was derived from a human donor who received an intestinal transplant. Rearrangement joined TRBV2 to TRBJ2-7; 5 matching bases give a weak D call of TRBD1. The CDR3 region reads CASRKGQVPYEQYF. The base sequence is TGTGCCAGCAGGAAGGGGCAGGTCCCCTACGAGCAGTACTTC.